A single sample is the source of the 14 T cell receptor beta chains below, sequenced in a study of T-cell reconstitution after alpha-beta-depleted transplantation in children. Unique molecular identifiers featured in how the TCRbeta library was prepared. TCRdb re-analysed the PCR reads in MiXCR, keeping a single row per CDR3 protein. The sample has around 960,000 distinct CDR3 sequences, around 30% seen once. Sequences were derived from PBMCs, mostly from graft donor cells, sampled 360 days after TCRalphabeta/CD19-depleted stem cell transplant. Receptor source: a boy younger than two who had a stem cell transplant for SCID, so the T cells may come from the graft donor.

The CDR3 here is CASSIALSEAYEQYF. CDR3 sequence (DNA): TGTGCCAGTAGTATAGCCCTTTCAGAAGCCTACGAGCAGTACTTC. The V call is TRBV19, the J call TRBJ2-7, with no clear D. This CDR3 is 15 amino acids long. V gave up 1 base and J gave up 2 bases, with 12 bases separating them. Germline V gives CDR1 LNHDA, CDR2 SQIVND (reference sequence).

This clonotype was seen more than once but under ten times. The V call is TRBV4-3, the J call TRBJ2-3; perhaps TRBD2 as D (6 bases). Per germline, CDR1 LGHNA and CDR2 YSLEER. The CDR3 is made up of 17 amino acids. Trimming took 4 bases from V and 4 from J, leaving 21 bases between them. CDR3 DNA: TGCGCCAGCAGCCCCTACCCCGGCGGGGTAGATCCAGATACGCAGTATTTT. Protein: CASSPYPGGVDPDTQYF.

This clonotype was detected a few times. The V and J genes are TRBV5-1 and TRBJ1-2; no reliable D call. Trimming took off 3 bases at V and 1 base at J, with 7 bases between the two ends. CDR1 and CDR2 (germline): SGHRS, YFSETQ. The CDR3 is 13 residues long. For the CDR3, the DNA is TGCGCCAGCAGCTGGCGCTTTAACTATGGCTACACCTTC. Translated: CASSWRFNYGYTF.

The chain joins TRBV3-1 to TRBJ2-5, with D perhaps matching TRBD1 (6 bases). Trimming pared 0 bases from V and 6 bases from J, leaving 8 bases between. The CDR3 covers 13 residues. The germline V gene has CDR1 LGHDT and CDR2 YNNKEL (reference sequence). The CDR3 is CASSQDGGQTQYF. DNA of the CDR3: TGTGCCAGCAGCCAAGATGGGGGCCAGACCCAGTACTTC.

The chain uses TRBV6-2 or TRBV6-3 and TRBJ2-7; D assignment may be TRBD1 or TRBD2 (5 bases each). This CDR3 contains 15 residues. The V gene's germline CDR1 is MNHEY and CDR2 SVGEGT. Trimming pared 2 bases from V and 0 bases from J, leaving 11 bases between. The DNA for the CDR3 is TGTGCCAGCAGTTACAACCCGAGGGGCTCCTACGAGCAGTACTTC. It translates to CASSYNPRGSYEQYF.

There are a few counts of this clonotype. The chain uses TRBV28 and TRBJ1-5; D gene unclear. The V and J ends lost 3 bases and 5 bases respectively, with 11 bases between them. The CDR3 length is 14 residues. Germline values: CDR1 MDHEN, CDR2 SYDVKM. The CDR3 DNA reads TGTGCCAGCAGTTTCGGGCGATGGGATCAGCCCCAGCATTTT. This codes for CASSFGRWDQPQHF.

This clonotype was observed a few times. The chain joins TRBV12-3 or TRBV12-4 to TRBJ2-1; TRBD2 agrees at 10 bases. The trim removed 3 bases at V and 10 bases at J, leaving 18 bases unmatched. There are 18 residues in the CDR3. The CDR3 nucleotides read TGTGCCAGCAGTTTGTGGCAGGGCGGGAGCGGGGGGGCCAGAGAGCAGTTCTTC. It encodes CASSLWQGGSGGAREQFF.

This clonotype was recorded many times. This chain connects TRBV12-3 or TRBV12-4 to TRBJ2-7, with 9 bases fitting TRBD1. Trimming took 1 base from V and 0 from J; bases not matched to a gene: 1. The CDR3 sequence is 15 residues long. The CDR3 DNA reads TGTGCCAGCAGTTTAGAGACAGGGGGCTCCTACGAGCAGTACTTC. It translates to CASSLETGGSYEQYF.

In this sample, this clonotype turned up a few times. The chain employs TRBV12-3 or TRBV12-4 and TRBJ2-7; 8 nucleotides align to TRBD1. The CDR3 loop spans 11 amino acids. V dropped 5 bases and J dropped 10; count of bases not matched to a gene: 4. The CDR3 DNA is TGTGCCAGCAGTGGACAGGGCGGTCAGTACTTC. Translation gives CASSGQGGQYF.

This clonotype showed up just a few times. The chain has TRBV5-1 and TRBJ2-1; D is unresolved. V was trimmed by 3 bases and J by 4 bases, leaving 5 bases between them. The length of the CDR3 is 12 residues. Germline CDR1 and CDR2: SGHRS and YFSETQ. The CDR3: CASSSEYNEQFF. DNA for the CDR3: TGCGCCAGCAGCTCAGAATACAATGAGCAGTTCTTC.

V is TRBV20-1 and J is TRBJ1-6; TRBD1 matches at 8 bases. J gave up 5 bases and V 3 bases, and 6 bases lay outside the gene matches. CDR1 and CDR2 from the germline V gene are DFQATT and SNEGSKA (reference sequence). This CDR3 is 15 amino acids long. CDR3 loop: CSASKGQGNNSPLHF. CDR3 nucleotides: TGCAGTGCTAGTAAAGGACAGGGTAATAATTCACCCCTCCACTTT.

This clonotype came up many times. The chain joins TRBV11-2 to TRBJ1-6; D not certain. Trimming cost V 3 bases and J 4 bases, with 10 bases left between them. The CDR3 runs to 15 residues. Germline loops: CDR1 SGHAT, CDR2 FQNNGV. CDR3 nucleotide sequence: TGTGCCAGCAGCTTCGGTGTGAATTATAATTCACCCCTCCACTTT. It is translated as CASSFGVNYNSPLHF.

CDR3 protein: CSASPRGPSYEQYF. The CDR3 DNA is TGCAGTGCTAGCCCCCGGGGTCCCTCCTACGAGCAGTACTTC. This rearrangement joins TRBV20-1 to TRBJ2-7, with D perhaps TRBD2 (5 bases). Between the trimmed V and J ends, which lost 3 bases and 0 bases, there was a span of 12 bases. This CDR3 region has 14 residues. Looked up from germline, CDR1 is DFQATT and CDR2 is SNEGSKA (reference sequence).

This clonotype was observed a handful of times. V gene TRBV29-1 combines with J gene TRBJ2-7; D is possibly TRBD1 (5 bases). V lost 7 bases and J 3 bases, leaving 22 bases between the germline ends. Germline loops: CDR1 SQVTM, CDR2 ANQGSEA. The length of the CDR3 is 15 residues. The CDR3 loop is CSARSGTRGLYEQYF. CDR3 bases: TGCAGCGCCCGATCCGGTACAAGGGGCCTCTACGAGCAGTACTTC.